This TCR beta chain emerged from a study of CD8+CD57+ T cells in acquired aplastic anemia (dated by TCRdb to 2017 to 2018). Some background on the complete study: DNA extracted from sorted CD4+ and CD8+ cells had a mean of about 3 ug, with a range of roughly 0.17 to 30 ug. For healthy donor samples, the average read count was about 10.8 million for CD4+ cells and roughly 11 million for CD8+ cells. Study-wide findings and limitations: About 29 CD8+ CDR3 sequences were found to be shared between patients and controls, but these sequences appeared to be highly expressed in patients and within the immunodominant clones of the patients. Between patients and healthy controls, no significant difference in CD8+ Simpson's diversity was found (P=0.060).

In the study, sorted CD4+ and CD8+ blood T cells from patients with severe aplastic anemia and from healthy subjects underwent deep sequencing of TCR repertoires. Ficoll-Paque density gradient centrifugation was used to isolate peripheral blood mononuclear cells. Before DNA extraction, CD4+ and CD8+ T cells were sorted with FACS or magnetic beads. With respect to this clonotype: Its specific antigen is unknown. At one boundary the junction diverges from the germline segment, which might be a read error.

Genomic DNA served as template for TCR beta VDJ combination and CDR3 sequence profiling. TCR repertoire sequencing was run on an Illumina HiSeq 2000. The original methods were these. Repertoire assessment relied on Simpson's diversity index, CDR3 size and DJ length profiles, and TRBV/TRBJ rearrangement plots. The most abundant DNA sequence in the deep sequencing data was taken as the immunodominant clone. CDR3 amino acid sequences were screened for sharing across subjects and compared with published repertoires and the VDJdb database. TCRdb cleaned the public reads at Q25 with fastp, built clones with MiXCR and kept in-frame beta chains. Entries are consolidated by CDR3 protein sequence, retaining the most common genes and DNA. TCRdb's processing, not the authors', yielded these V and J calls. This sample lists approximately 160,000 distinct CDR3 sequences; just under 45% were detected once. About 1.1% of the sample goes to the ten largest clones.

From the cysteine up to the phenylalanine, the CDR3 has a length of 15 residues. Here the CDR3 DNA is all that survives: 45 bases in frame from base 1. CDR1 and CDR2 (SQVTM, ANQGSEA) derive from the germline V gene. What was sequenced was sorted CD4+, CD8+, or CD8+CD57+ T cells (not recorded which) from PBMCs. This receptor was taken from a human donor in good health. The receptor chain draws on TRBV29-1 and TRBJ2-1; 9 of the junction bases match TRBD2. The CDR3 loop reads CSVEPGTSLYNEQLF. The base sequence is TGCAGCGTTGAACCCGGGACTAGCCTATACAATGAGCAGCTCTTC.